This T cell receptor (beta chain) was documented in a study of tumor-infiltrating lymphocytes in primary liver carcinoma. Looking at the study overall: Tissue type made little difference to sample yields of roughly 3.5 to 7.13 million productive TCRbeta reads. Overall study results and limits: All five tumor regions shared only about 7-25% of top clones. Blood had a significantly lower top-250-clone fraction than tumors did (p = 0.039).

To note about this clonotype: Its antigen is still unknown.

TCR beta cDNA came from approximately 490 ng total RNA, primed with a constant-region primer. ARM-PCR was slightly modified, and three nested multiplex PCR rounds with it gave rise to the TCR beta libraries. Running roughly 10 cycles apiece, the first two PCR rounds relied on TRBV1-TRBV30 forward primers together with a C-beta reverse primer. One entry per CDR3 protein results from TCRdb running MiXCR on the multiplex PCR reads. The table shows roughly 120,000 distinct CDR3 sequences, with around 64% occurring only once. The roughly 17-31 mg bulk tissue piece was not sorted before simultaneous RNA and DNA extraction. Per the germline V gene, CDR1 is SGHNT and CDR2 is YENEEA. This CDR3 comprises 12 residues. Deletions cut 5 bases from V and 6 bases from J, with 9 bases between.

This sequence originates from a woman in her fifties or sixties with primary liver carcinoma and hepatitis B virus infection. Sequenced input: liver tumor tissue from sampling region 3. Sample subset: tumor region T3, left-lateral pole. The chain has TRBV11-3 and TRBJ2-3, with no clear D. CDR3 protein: CASSGEWDTQYF. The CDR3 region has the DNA TGTGCCAGCAGCGGTGAGTGGGATACGCAGTATTTT.